This T cell receptor (beta chain) derives from a study of blood T cell repertoires in COVID-19. In the authors' workflow: Using reference gene primer amplification, nucleated cell counts were estimated. Profiling relied on immunoSEQ multiplex PCR, and the TCRdb table lists in-frame clones only, not all of them. That table gives V, J and clone size, and the DNA gave D and trimming. The repertoire has approximately 250,000 clones, around 80% of them found once; the top ten carry about 1.5%. The CDR3 has 12 residues. V shed 1 base and J shed 5 bases, with 4 bases lying between them. This chain joins TRBV12-3 or TRBV12-4 and TRBJ2-3; the D is unclear. Sequencing input: peripheral blood. This TCR came from a woman aged 40 to 50 who had recovered from COVID-19. The DNA for the CDR3 is TGTGCCAGCAGTTTAGTCGGAGATACGCAGTATTTT. It is translated as CASSLVGDTQYF.